Each of the 21 T cell receptor beta chains below was sequenced from the same sample in a study of OX40 agonist ivuxolimab in advanced cancers. Sequencing used immunoSEQ multiplex PCR; TCRdb keeps in-frame clones, though not all of them. The sample carries some 45,000 clones, approximately 91% recorded once. The specimen was CD4+ or CD8+ T cells sorted from blood, collected in a trial of the OX40 agonist ivuxolimab. All receptors come from an adult with an advanced solid tumor such as melanoma, head and neck, liver or kidney cancer.

The chain links TRBV6-1 to TRBJ2-1; TRBD1 matches at 9 bases. The CDR3 length is 16 residues. V dropped 2 bases and J dropped 6; count of bases not matched to a gene: 8. Germline V lookup: CDR1 MNHNS, CDR2 SASEGT. The CDR3 nucleotides are TGTGCCAGCAGTGAAATTGGGACAGGGTCGGGCAATGAGCAGTTCTTC. It specifies CASSEIGTGSGNEQFF.

The genes are TRBV27 and TRBJ2-3, with 9 bases fitting TRBD1. The ends lost 8 bases at V and 4 bases at J; junction bases unmatched: 4. Germline values: CDR1 MNHEY, CDR2 SMNVEV (reference sequence). The CDR3 runs to 13 residues. The CDR3 protein is CASRTGDADTQYF. Here the CDR3 DNA reads TGTGCCAGCCGGACAGGGGACGCAGATACGCAGTATTTT.

The chain carries TRBV11-2 and TRBJ2-7; a possible D gene is TRBD2 (5 bases). V was clipped by 3 bases and J by 6 bases, with 21 bases between them. There are 16 residues in the CDR3. Looked up from germline, CDR1 is SGHAT and CDR2 is FQNNGV. CDR3 nucleotides: TGTGCCAGCAGCTTTTTTGGGCGGGTGTTGAATCCCGAGCAGTACTTC. Protein sequence: CASSFFGRVLNPEQYF.

This clone occurred a few times. The gene calls are TRBV14 and TRBJ2-7; a possible D gene is TRBD1 (6 bases). Trimming shortened V by 1 base and J by 5 bases, and 12 bases separated the two germline ends. Germline CDR1 reads SGHDN; CDR2 reads FVKESK. The CDR3 contains 14 residues. The CDR3 protein is CASSQVGKGDEQYF. The CDR3 DNA is TGTGCCAGCAGCCAAGTGGGTAAGGGGGACGAGCAGTACTTC.

As concerns this clone: The junction does not match germline at one end; this may be a read error. The genes are TRBV5-4 and TRBJ2-3; D remains unclear. The germline CDR1 and CDR2 sequences are SGHNT and YYREEE (reference sequence). The CDR3 contains 14 residues. The CDR3, as DNA: TGTGCCAGCAGTTTGGGTAGACGCACAGATACGCAGTATTTT. As protein: CASSLGRRTDTQYF.

The rearrangement uses TRBV15 and TRBJ2-4; TRBD2 aligns across 8 bases. This CDR3 has 19 residues. The ends lost 0 bases at V and 0 bases at J; junction bases unmatched: 10. In germline, CDR1 is LNHNV, CDR2 YYDKDF (reference sequence). Here the CDR3 reads CATSRDALAGHLAKNIQYF. In DNA, the CDR3 is TGTGCCACCAGCAGAGATGCGCTAGCGGGCCACCTAGCCAAAAACATTCAGTACTTC.

The rearrangement uses TRBV2 and TRBJ1-4; D uncertain. Germline CDR1 reads SNHLY; CDR2 reads FYNNEI. The CDR3 is 15 amino acids. V gave up 2 bases and J gave up 1 base, with 8 bases separating them. CDR3 loop: CASSETDKTNEKLFF. CDR3 bases: TGTGCCAGCAGTGAAACAGACAAAACTAATGAAAAACTGTTTTTT.

The chain is built from TRBV30 and TRBJ1-2; D remains unclear. Trimming took off 0 bases at V and 2 bases at J, with 10 bases between the two ends. The CDR3 is made up of 14 amino acids. Germline CDR1 GTSNPN, CDR2 SVGIG (reference sequence). CDR3 nucleotides: TGTGCCTGGAGTGTAGTTGGCTGGAACTATGGCTACACCTTC. It codes for CAWSVVGWNYGYTF.

This clone was detected once. The chain uses TRBV11-1 and TRBJ2-1; TRBD2 agrees at 8 bases. The V gene end was trimmed by 0 bases and the J gene end by 8 bases; junction bases not matched to a gene: 0. CDR1 and CDR2 (germline): SGHAT, FQDESV (reference sequence). The CDR3 consists of 13 residues. Written as DNA, the CDR3 is TGTGCCAGCAGCTTAGCCGGGGGGGATGAGCAGTTCTTC. Protein: CASSLAGGDEQFF. Complete variable domain (other parts from reference TRBV11-1 and TRBJ2-1): EAEVAQSPRYKITEKSQAVAFWCDPISGHATLYWYRQILGQGPELLVQFQDESVVDDSQLPKDRFSAERLKGVDSTLKIQPAELGDSAMYLCASSLAGGDEQFFGPGTRLTVL.

CDR3 in amino acids: CASSSGTSGNNEQFF. The CDR3 DNA is TGTGCCAGCAGCTCCGGGACTAGCGGAAACAATGAGCAGTTCTTC. The chain combines TRBV11-2 with TRBJ2-1; 11 nucleotides match TRBD2. Germline CDR1 SGHAT, CDR2 FQNNGV. After removal of 4 bases from V and 5 bases from J, the junction contained 4 bases not matched to a gene. The CDR3 has 15 residues. Full variable domain (outside the CDR3, taken from reference TRBV11-2 and TRBJ2-1): EAGVAQSPRYKIIEKRQSVAFWCNPISGHATLYWYQQILGQGPKLLIQFQNNGVVDDSQLPKDRFSAERLKGVDSTLKIQPAKLEDSAVYLCASSSGTSGNNEQFFGPGTRLTVL.

A single count supports this clone. The chain recombines TRBV4-1 with TRBJ2-2; D is unclear. The CDR3 contains 13 residues. V lost 8 bases and J lost 2, with 9 bases in between. Germline CDR1 and CDR2: MGHRA and YSYEKL. CDR3 sequence reads: CASEAVNTGELFF. The CDR3 nucleotides are TGCGCCAGCGAGGCAGTTAACACCGGGGAGCTGTTTTTT.

The chain links TRBV5-6 to TRBJ2-3; D uncertain. Trimming pared 0 bases from V and 9 bases from J, leaving 5 bases between. The CDR3 totals 11 residues. Germline V CDR1 and CDR2: SGHDT, YYEEEE. The CDR3, as DNA: TGTGCCAGCAGCTTGGGCGGAACGCAGTATTTT. This codes for CASSLGGTQYF. The full variable domain, completed using reference TRBV5-6 and TRBJ2-3, is DAGVTQSPTHLIKTRGQQVTLRCSPKSGHDTVSWYQQALGQGPQFIFQYYEEEERQRGNFPDRFSGHQFPNYSSELNVNALLLGDSALYLCASSLGGTQYFGPGTRLTVL.

The chain uses TRBV27 and TRBJ2-7; D may be TRBD1 (6 bases). There are 11 residues in the CDR3. Germline CDR1 reads MNHEY; CDR2 reads SMNVEV (reference sequence). V was trimmed by 8 bases and J by 3 bases, leaving 8 bases between them. CDR3 nucleotide sequence: TGTGCCAGCGGGGGCGGCTACGAGCAGTACTTC. Amino acids: CASGGGYEQYF.

The V call is TRBV5-4, the J call TRBJ2-7; perhaps TRBD1 as D (7 bases). CDR3 size: 16 residues. CDR1 is SGHNT, CDR2 YYREEE, per germline (reference sequence). The V gene lost 4 bases and the J gene lost 1 base, with 18 bases spanning the gap. The CDR3 sequence: CASSPGEKGASYEQYF. CDR3 nucleotides: TGTGCCAGCAGCCCGGGGGAGAAGGGGGCTTCCTACGAGCAGTACTTC.

The chain links TRBV9 to TRBJ2-1, with 11 bases lining up with TRBD2. The junction had 4 bases not matched to a gene; V was cut back by 6 bases and J by 2 bases. CDR3 length equals 15 residues. Germline CDR1 reads SGDLS; CDR2 reads YYNGEE. The chain's CDR3 is CASTPSGGTYNEQFF. CDR3 nucleotides: TGTGCCAGCACCCCTAGCGGGGGGACCTACAATGAGCAGTTCTTC. Together with reference TRBV9 and TRBJ2-1, the CDR3 gives the full variable domain: DSGVTQTPKHLITATGQRVTLRCSPRSGDLSVYWYQQSLDQGLQFLIQYYNGEERAKGNILERFSAQQFPDLHSELNLSSLELGDSALYFCASTPSGGTYNEQFFGPGTRLTVL.

J is TRBJ2-5 and V is TRBV25-1, with a possible D match to TRBD1 (6 bases). This CDR3 comprises 13 residues. V was shortened by 7 bases and J by 4 bases, with 13 bases between the two germline ends. Looked up from germline, CDR1 is MGHDK and CDR2 is SYGVNS. The CDR3 sequence is CASTPTGRETQYF. The CDR3 DNA reads TGTGCCAGCACCCCGACAGGACGAGAGACCCAGTACTTC. Variable domain in full (rest from reference TRBV25-1 and TRBJ2-5): EADIYQTPRYLVIGTGKKITLECSQTMGHDKMYWYQQDPGMELHLIHYSYGVNSTEKGDLSSESTVSRIRTEHFPLTLESARPSHTSQYLCASTPTGRETQYFGPGTRLLVL.

The rearrangement uses TRBV28 and TRBJ2-5, with D possibly matching TRBD2 (6 bases). The V end lost 3 bases, the J end lost 1 base, and 15 bases lay between the germline ends. CDR1 and CDR2 from the germline V gene are MDHEN and SYDVKM. CDR3 length: 16 residues. The CDR3 loop is CASSLWRGNIQETQYF. The DNA of the CDR3 is TGTGCCAGCAGTTTGTGGCGGGGAAATATCCAAGAGACCCAGTACTTC. Combining the CDR3 with reference TRBV28 and TRBJ2-5 gives the whole variable domain DVKVTQSSRYLVKRTGEKVFLECVQDMDHENMFWYRQDPGLGLRLIYFSYDVKMKEKGDIPEGYSVSREKKERFSLILESASTNQTSMYLCASSLWRGNIQETQYFGPGTRLLVL.

V is TRBV12-5 and J is TRBJ2-7; unclear D gene. Germline V lookup: CDR1 LGHNT, CDR2 FRNRAP. V was pared by 5 bases and J by 5 bases, with 10 bases between. There are 12 residues in the CDR3. CDR3 in DNA: TGTGCTAGTGGTATCGGAACCCACGAGCAGTACTTC. It encodes CASGIGTHEQYF.

The chain uses TRBV7-9 and TRBJ2-3; 14 bases are a match to TRBD2. Germline CDR1 and CDR2: SEHNR and FQNEAQ (reference sequence). This CDR3 is built from 18 residues. Losses at the gene ends were 1 base for V and 0 bases for J; bases not matched to a gene: 3. CDR3 amino acids: CASSLGGTSGGSTDTQYF. The CDR3 coding sequence is TGTGCCAGCAGCTTAGGAGGGACTAGCGGGGGTAGCACAGATACGCAGTATTTT.

This chain uses TRBV25-1 with TRBJ1-1, with D possibly matching TRBD1 (5 bases). The CDR3 contains 17 residues. The V gene's germline CDR1 is MGHDK and CDR2 SYGVNS. V lost 8 bases and J lost 3, with 25 bases in between. The CDR3 reads CASRGEERVLVDTEAFF. CDR3 bases: TGTGCCAGCCGGGGGGAAGAAAGGGTTCTCGTTGACACTGAAGCTTTCTTT.

The V gene is TRBV10-1, the J gene TRBJ2-6; TRBD1 matches 11 bases. Trimming at V came to 10 bases and at J to 3 bases, leaving 11 bases not matched to a gene. In germline, CDR1 is WNHNN, CDR2 SYGVQD (reference sequence). This CDR3 is built from 17 residues. CDR3: CATTRGQGASGANVLTF. DNA of the CDR3: TGCGCCACCACGAGAGGACAGGGGGCGAGTGGGGCCAACGTCCTGACTTTC.